This T cell receptor (beta chain) was sequenced for a study of T cell repertoires in cytomegalovirus infection. The wider study: CMV infection together with matching HLA type was indicated by public TCR beta signatures.

Study findings and constraints: People with CMV and the relevant HLA were identified by cumulative public TCR beta family frequency. The study found HLA-C-restricted CMV-specific TCR beta clonotypes dominating the ex vivo response.

There are many counts of this clonotype. Its target is unknown. Germline V CDR1 and CDR2: MNHNY, SVGAGI (reference sequence). CDR3 length: 12 amino acids. Between the trimmed V and J ends, which lost 2 bases and 5 bases, there was a span of 4 bases. TCRdb independently ran MiXCR on the reads; one entry per CDR3 protein. The table includes almost 300,000 distinct CDR3 sequences, about a tenth detected once. This sequence originates from a human donor in good health (CMV status not recorded). Some clones in this sample may be carry-over from other donors' samples. The rearrangement uses TRBV6-6 and TRBJ1-5; D is unresolved. The material sequenced was PBMCs. CDR3 nucleotides: TGTGCCAGCAGTTACGGGGATCAGCCCCAGCATTTT. Amino acid sequence: CASSYGDQPQHF.